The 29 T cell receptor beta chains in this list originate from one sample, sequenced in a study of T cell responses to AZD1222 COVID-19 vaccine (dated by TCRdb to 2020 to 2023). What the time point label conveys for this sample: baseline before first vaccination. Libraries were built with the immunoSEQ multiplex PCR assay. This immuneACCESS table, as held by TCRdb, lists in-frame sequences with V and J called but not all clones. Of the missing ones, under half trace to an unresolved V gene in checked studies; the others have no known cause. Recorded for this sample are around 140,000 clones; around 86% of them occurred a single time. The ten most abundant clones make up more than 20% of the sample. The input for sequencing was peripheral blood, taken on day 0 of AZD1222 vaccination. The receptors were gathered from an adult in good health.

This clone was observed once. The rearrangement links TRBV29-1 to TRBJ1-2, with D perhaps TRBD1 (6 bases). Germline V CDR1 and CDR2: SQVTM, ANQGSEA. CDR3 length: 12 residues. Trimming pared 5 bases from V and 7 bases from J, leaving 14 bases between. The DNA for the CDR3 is TGCAGCGTTACCGGGGGCCAGAGTGGCTACACCTTC. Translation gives CSVTGGQSGYTF.

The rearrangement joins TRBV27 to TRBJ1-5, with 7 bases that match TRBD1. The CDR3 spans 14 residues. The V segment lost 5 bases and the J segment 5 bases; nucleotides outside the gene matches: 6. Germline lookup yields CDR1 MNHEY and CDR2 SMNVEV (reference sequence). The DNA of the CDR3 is TGTGCCAGCAGTACGACAGGGTCGGATCAGCCCCAGCATTTT. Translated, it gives CASSTTGSDQPQHF.

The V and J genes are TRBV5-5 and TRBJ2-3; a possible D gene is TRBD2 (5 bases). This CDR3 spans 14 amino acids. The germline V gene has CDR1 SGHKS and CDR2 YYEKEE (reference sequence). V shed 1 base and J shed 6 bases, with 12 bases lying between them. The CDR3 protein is CASSLYKGGDTQYF. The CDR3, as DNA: TGTGCCAGCAGCTTGTACAAAGGCGGGGATACGCAGTATTTT.

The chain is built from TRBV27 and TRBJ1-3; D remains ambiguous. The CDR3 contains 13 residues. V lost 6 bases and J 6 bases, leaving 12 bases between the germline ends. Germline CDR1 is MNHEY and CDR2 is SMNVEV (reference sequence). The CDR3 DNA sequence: TGTGCCAGCAGCGCTAACTCGGAAAACACCATATATTTT. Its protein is CASSANSENTIYF.

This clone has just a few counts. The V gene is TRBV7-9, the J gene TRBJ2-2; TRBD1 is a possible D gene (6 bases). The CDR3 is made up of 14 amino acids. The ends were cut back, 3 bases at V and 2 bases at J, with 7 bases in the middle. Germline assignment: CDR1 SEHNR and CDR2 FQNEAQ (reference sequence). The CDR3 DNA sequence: TGTGCCAGCAGCTTCGGGACAAACACCGGGGAGCTGTTTTTT. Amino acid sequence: CASSFGTNTGELFF.

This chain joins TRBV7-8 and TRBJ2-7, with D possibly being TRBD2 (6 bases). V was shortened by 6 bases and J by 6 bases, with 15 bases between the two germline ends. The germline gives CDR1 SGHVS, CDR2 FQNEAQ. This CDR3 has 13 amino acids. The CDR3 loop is CASRVGGGAEQYF. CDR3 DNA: TGTGCCAGCAGAGTGGGGGGTGGAGCCGAGCAGTACTTC.

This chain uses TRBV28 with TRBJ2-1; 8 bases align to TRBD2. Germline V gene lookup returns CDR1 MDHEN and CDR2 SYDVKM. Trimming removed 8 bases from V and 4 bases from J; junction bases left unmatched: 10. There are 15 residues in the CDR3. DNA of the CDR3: TGTGCCAGCTCTCCCAGGACTAGCCGATACAATGAGCAGTTCTTC. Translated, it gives CASSPRTSRYNEQFF.

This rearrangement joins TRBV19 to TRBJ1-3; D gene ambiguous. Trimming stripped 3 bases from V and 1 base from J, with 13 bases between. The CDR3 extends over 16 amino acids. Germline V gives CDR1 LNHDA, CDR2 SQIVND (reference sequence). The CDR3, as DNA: TGTGCCAGTAGTATTTACGGACCCCCATCTGGAAACACCATATATTTT. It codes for CASSIYGPPSGNTIYF.

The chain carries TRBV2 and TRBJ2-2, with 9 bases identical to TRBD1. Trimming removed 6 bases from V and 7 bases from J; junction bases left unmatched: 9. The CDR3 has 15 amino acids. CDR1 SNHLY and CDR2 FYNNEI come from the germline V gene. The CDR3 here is CASRPDRGRGGELFF. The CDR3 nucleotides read TGTGCCAGCAGACCGGACAGGGGCAGGGGCGGGGAGCTGTTTTTT.

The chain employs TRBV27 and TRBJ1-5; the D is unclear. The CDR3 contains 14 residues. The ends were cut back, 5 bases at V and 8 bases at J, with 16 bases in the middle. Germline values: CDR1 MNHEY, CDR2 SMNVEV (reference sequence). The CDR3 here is CASSISGGLKPQHF. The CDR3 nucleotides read TGTGCCAGCAGTATCTCGGGTGGCTTGAAGCCCCAGCATTTT.

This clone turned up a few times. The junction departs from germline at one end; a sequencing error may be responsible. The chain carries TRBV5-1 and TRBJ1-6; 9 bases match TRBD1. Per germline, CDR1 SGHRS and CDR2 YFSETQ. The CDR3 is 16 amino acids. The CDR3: CASSFGQGSFNSPLHF. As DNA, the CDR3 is TGCGCCAGCAGCTTTGGACAGGGGTCCTTTAATTCACCCCTCCACTTT. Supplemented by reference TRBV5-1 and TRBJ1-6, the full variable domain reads KAGVTQTPRYLIKTRGQQVTLSCSPISGHRSVSWYQQTPGQGLQFLFEYFSETQRNKGNFPGRFSGRQFSNSRSEMNVSTLELGDSALYLCASSFGQGSFNSPLHFGNGTRLTVT.

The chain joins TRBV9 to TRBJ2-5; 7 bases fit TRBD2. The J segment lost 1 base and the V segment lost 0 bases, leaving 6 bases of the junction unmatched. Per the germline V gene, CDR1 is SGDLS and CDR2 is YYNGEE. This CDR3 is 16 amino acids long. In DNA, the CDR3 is TGTGCCAGCAGCGTAGGCCCTGGGGGGGGCCAAGAGACCCAGTACTTC. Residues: CASSVGPGGGQETQYF.

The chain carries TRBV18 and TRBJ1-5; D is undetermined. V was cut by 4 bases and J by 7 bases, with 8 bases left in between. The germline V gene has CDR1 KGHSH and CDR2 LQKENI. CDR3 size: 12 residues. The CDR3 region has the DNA TGTGCCAGCTCACGCAAGGGACAGCCCCAGCATTTT. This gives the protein CASSRKGQPQHF.

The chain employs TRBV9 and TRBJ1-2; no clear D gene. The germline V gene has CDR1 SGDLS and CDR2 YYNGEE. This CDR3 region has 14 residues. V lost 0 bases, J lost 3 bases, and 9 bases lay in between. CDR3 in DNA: TGTGCCAGCAGCGTAGTTGGTAGCGACTATGGCTACACCTTC. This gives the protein CASSVVGSDYGYTF. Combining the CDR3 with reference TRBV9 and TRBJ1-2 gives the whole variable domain DSGVTQTPKHLITATGQRVTLRCSPRSGDLSVYWYQQSLDQGLQFLIQYYNGEERAKGNILERFSAQQFPDLHSELNLSSLELGDSALYFCASSVVGSDYGYTFGSGTRLTVV.

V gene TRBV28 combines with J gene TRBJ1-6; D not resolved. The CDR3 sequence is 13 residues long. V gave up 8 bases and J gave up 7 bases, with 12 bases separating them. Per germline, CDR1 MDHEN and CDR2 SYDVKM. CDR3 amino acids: CASRRTPNSPLHF. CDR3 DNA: TGTGCCAGCCGCCGGACGCCGAATTCACCCCTCCACTTT.

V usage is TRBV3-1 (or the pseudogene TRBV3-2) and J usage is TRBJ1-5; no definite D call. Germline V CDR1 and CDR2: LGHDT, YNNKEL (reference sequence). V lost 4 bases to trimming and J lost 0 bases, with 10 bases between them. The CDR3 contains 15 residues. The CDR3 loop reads CASSLADDSNQPQHF. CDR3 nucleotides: TGTGCCAGCAGCCTGGCCGACGATAGCAATCAGCCCCAGCATTTT.

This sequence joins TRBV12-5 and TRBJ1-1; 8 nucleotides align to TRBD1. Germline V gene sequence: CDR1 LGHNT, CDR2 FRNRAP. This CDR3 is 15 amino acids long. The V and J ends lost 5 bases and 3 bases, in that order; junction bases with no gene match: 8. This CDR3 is CASGPGQGRDTEAFF. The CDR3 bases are TGTGCTAGTGGTCCCGGACAGGGACGGGACACTGAAGCTTTCTTT. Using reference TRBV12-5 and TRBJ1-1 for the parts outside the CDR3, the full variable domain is DARVTQTPRHKVTEMGQEVTMRCQPILGHNTVFWYRQTMMQGLELLAYFRNRAPLDDSGMPKDRFSAEMPDATLATLKIQPSEPRDSAVYFCASGPGQGRDTEAFFGQGTRLTVV.

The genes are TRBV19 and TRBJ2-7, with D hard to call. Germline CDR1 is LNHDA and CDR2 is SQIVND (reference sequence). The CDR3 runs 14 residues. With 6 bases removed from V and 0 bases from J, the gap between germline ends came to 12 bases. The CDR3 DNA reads TGTGCCAGTAGCGAACAAGCCGGCTCCTACGAGCAGTACTTC. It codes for CASSEQAGSYEQYF.

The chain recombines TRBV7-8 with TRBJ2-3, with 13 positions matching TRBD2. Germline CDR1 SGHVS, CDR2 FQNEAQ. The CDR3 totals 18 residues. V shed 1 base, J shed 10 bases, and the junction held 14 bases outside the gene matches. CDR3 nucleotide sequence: TGTGCCAGCAGCTTAGGACTAGCGGGGGGTCAGATTACGGTTGCGCAGTATTTT. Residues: CASSLGLAGGQITVAQYF.

This CDR3 reads CASSTPNRGSGNTEAFF. CDR3 sequence (DNA): TGTGCCAGCAGCACTCCAAACAGGGGGTCTGGGAACACTGAAGCTTTCTTT. V gene TRBV7-8 combines with J gene TRBJ1-1; 8 nucleotides agree with TRBD1. With 5 bases clipped from V and 1 base from J, the junction kept 12 bases outside the gene matches. CDR3 length: 17 residues. Germline V gene sequence: CDR1 SGHVS, CDR2 FQNEAQ.

CDR3 sequence reads: CASSLSVHYGELFF. For the CDR3, the DNA is TGTGCCAGCAGTTTATCCGTCCACTACGGGGAGCTGTTTTTT. V usage is TRBV27 and J usage is TRBJ2-2; D not resolved. In germline, CDR1 is MNHEY, CDR2 SMNVEV (reference sequence). V shed 0 bases and J shed 7 bases, with 9 bases lying between them. This CDR3 is built from 14 residues.

CDR3 sequence: CSARTSGGETQYF. The DNA for the CDR3 is TGCAGCGCTCGAACTAGCGGGGGAGAGACCCAGTACTTC. The J gene is TRBJ2-5, the V gene TRBV29-1, with 11 bases fitting TRBD2. With 7 bases clipped from V and 4 bases from J, the junction kept 5 bases outside the gene matches. This CDR3 comprises 13 residues. Germline V gene sequence: CDR1 SQVTM, CDR2 ANQGSEA.

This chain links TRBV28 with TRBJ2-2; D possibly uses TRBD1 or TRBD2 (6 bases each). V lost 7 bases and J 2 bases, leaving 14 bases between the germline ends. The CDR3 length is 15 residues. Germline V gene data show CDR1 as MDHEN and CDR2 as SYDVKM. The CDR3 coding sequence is TGTGCCAGCATGCCTGGGGGGCTAAACACCGGGGAGCTGTTTTTT. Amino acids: CASMPGGLNTGELFF.

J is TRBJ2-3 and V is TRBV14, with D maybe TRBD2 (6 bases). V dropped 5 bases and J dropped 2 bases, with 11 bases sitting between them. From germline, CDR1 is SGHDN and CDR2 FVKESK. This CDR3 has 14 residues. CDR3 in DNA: TGTGCCAGCAGCAAGGGACTTGTCACAGATACGCAGTATTTT. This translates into CASSKGLVTDTQYF.

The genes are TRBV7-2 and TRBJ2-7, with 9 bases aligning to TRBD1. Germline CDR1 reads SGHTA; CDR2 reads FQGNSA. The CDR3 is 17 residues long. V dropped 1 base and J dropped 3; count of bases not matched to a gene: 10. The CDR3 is CASSLGRGGQGSYEQYF. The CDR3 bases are TGTGCCAGCAGCTTAGGAAGGGGCGGACAGGGGAGCTACGAGCAGTACTTC.

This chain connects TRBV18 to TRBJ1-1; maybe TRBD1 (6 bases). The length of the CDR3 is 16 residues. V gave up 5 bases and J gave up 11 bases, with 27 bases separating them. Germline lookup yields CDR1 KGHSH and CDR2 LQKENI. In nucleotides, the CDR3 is TGTGCCAGCTCATCGCAGAGGGGACAAAGGGAGATTCGGGCTTTCTTT. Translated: CASSSQRGQREIRAFF.

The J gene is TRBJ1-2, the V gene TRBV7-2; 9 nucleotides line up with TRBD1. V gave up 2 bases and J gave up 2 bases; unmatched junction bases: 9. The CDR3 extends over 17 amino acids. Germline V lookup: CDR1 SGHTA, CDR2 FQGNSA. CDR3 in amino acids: CASSLTVSGQGNYGYTF. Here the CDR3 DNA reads TGTGCCAGCAGCTTAACGGTGTCCGGACAGGGGAACTATGGCTACACCTTC.

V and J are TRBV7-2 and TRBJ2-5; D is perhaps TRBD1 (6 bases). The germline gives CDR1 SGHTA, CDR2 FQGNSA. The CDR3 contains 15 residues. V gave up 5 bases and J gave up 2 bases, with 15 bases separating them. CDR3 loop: CASSGFQGPQETQYF. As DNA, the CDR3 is TGTGCCAGCAGCGGGTTCCAGGGGCCACAAGAGACCCAGTACTTC. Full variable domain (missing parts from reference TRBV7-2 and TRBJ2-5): GAGVSQSPSNKVTEKGKDVELRCDPISGHTALYWYRQSLGQGLEFLIYFQGNSAPDKSGLPSDRFSAERTGGSVSTLTIQRTQQEDSAVYLCASSGFQGPQETQYFGPGTRLLVL.

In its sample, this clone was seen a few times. In nucleotides, the CDR3 is TGTGCCAGCAGTTACCCTGAAAATAGCAATCAGCCCCAGCATTTT. Encoded protein: CASSYPENSNQPQHF. This sequence joins TRBV28 and TRBJ1-5; no clear D. Germline CDR1 is MDHEN and CDR2 is SYDVKM. The CDR3 runs 15 residues. Trimming left V 4 bases short and J 0 bases short, with 10 bases between.